These 10 T cell receptor beta chains were sequenced from one sample in a study of blood T cell repertoires in COVID-19. Sequenced by immunoSEQ multiplex PCR; TCRdb stores in-frame clones only, minus some. The profile shows just under 60,000 clones, 70% to 80% of them singletons. The specimen sequenced was peripheral blood. The source of these receptors is a human donor in a cohort sampled during active COVID-19.

The chain couples TRBV5-5 to TRBJ2-5; 7 nucleotides line up with TRBD1. After removal of 3 bases from V and 1 base from J, the junction contained 3 bases not matched to a gene. This CDR3 is 14 amino acids long. Germline V gives CDR1 SGHKS, CDR2 YYEKEE (reference sequence). The CDR3 spells CASSSPGGQETQYF. The CDR3 DNA is TGTGCCAGCAGCTCCCCAGGGGGCCAAGAGACCCAGTACTTC.

V usage is TRBV7-2 and J usage is TRBJ2-7, with D tentatively TRBD1 (5 bases). V dropped 4 bases and J dropped 3 bases, with 7 bases sitting between them. CDR3 length: 12 amino acids. Germline CDR1 reads SGHTA; CDR2 reads FQGNSA. The CDR3 spells CASSSTDYEQYF. CDR3 in DNA: TGTGCCAGCAGCTCGACAGACTACGAGCAGTACTTC.

The chain combines TRBV27 with TRBJ2-1; 11 nucleotides agree with TRBD2. Germline V gives CDR1 MNHEY, CDR2 SMNVEV (reference sequence). The length of the CDR3 is 15 residues. After removal of 6 bases from V and 4 bases from J, the junction contained 5 bases not matched to a gene. The CDR3 region has the DNA TGTGCCAGCAGACTAGCGGGAGAGGAATACAATGAGCAGTTCTTC. Translating gives CASRLAGEEYNEQFF.

The chain couples TRBV18 to TRBJ2-1; 9 positions match TRBD1. This CDR3 has 15 residues. J gave up 7 bases and V 2 bases, and 6 bases lay outside the gene matches. Germline loops: CDR1 KGHSH, CDR2 LQKENI. CDR3 nucleotide sequence: TGTGCCAGCTCACCAGCCGGGACAGGGAAGAATGAGCAGTTCTTC. It translates to CASSPAGTGKNEQFF.

This clone was picked up a small number of times. This chain links TRBV28 with TRBJ2-7, with TRBD2 as a possible D gene (6 bases). The germline V and J ends were trimmed by 6 bases and 4 bases, with 16 bases remaining between them. This CDR3 has 14 amino acids. Germline V gene sequence: CDR1 MDHEN, CDR2 SYDVKM. The CDR3 region has the DNA TGTGCCAGCAGCCCCGGAGGGGCGCAGTACGAGCAGTACTTC. Translated, it gives CASSPGGAQYEQYF.

J is TRBJ1-2 and V is TRBV5-5, with D possibly TRBD1 on 5 matching bases. CDR1 and CDR2 from the germline V gene are SGHKS and YYEKEE (reference sequence). This CDR3 is built from 15 residues. V lost 3 bases and J lost 5, with 17 bases in between. CDR3 in amino acids: CASSSRSGGSYGYTF. The CDR3 region has the DNA TGTGCCAGCAGCTCTCGGAGCGGGGGGTCTTATGGCTACACCTTC.

V gene TRBV2 combines with J gene TRBJ1-6; tentatively, D is TRBD1 (6 bases). Germline V gene data show CDR1 as SNHLY and CDR2 as FYNNEI. Trimming cost V 2 bases and J 6 bases, with 11 bases left between them. CDR3 length: 15 amino acids. In DNA, the CDR3 is TGTGCCAGCAGTGAACGGGGGGCGATTAATTCACCCCTCCACTTT. It encodes CASSERGAINSPLHF. Drawing the rest from reference TRBV2 and TRBJ1-6, the complete variable domain is EPEVTQTPSHQVTQMGQEVILRCVPISNHLYFYWYRQILGQKVEFLVSFYNNEISEKSEIFDDQFSVERPDGSNFTLKIRSTKLEDSAMYFCASSERGAINSPLHFGNGTRLTVT.

The chain employs TRBV7-9 and TRBJ2-3, with D possibly matching TRBD2 (5 bases). Germline V gene data show CDR1 as SEHNR and CDR2 as FQNEAQ (reference sequence). The germline V and J ends were trimmed by 1 base and 5 bases, with 16 bases remaining between them. CDR3 length: 16 residues. The CDR3 is CASSLGETQREDTQYF. In nucleotides, the CDR3 is TGTGCCAGCAGCTTAGGGGAGACCCAACGGGAAGATACGCAGTATTTT.

The CDR3 DNA reads TGTGCCAGCAGCGCTTCGGGAGCGGCCGGGGAGCTGTTTTTT. Protein product: CASSASGAAGELFF. The rearrangement uses TRBV7-3 and TRBJ2-2, with D possibly TRBD2 on 6 matching bases. The CDR3 totals 14 residues. Germline V gene lookup returns CDR1 SGHTA and CDR2 FQGTGA. Deletions cut 5 bases from V and 6 bases from J, with 13 bases between.

V is TRBV30 and J is TRBJ1-2, with a tentative D call TRBD1 (5 bases). Trimming cost V 0 bases and J 4 bases, with 9 bases left between them. Germline loops: CDR1 GTSNPN, CDR2 SVGIG (reference sequence). The CDR3 extends over 13 amino acids. The CDR3, as DNA: TGTGCCTGGAGTGTCTGGACAAGCTATGGCTACACCTTC. Translation gives CAWSVWTSYGYTF.